Presented here are 13 T cell receptor beta chains from one specimen sequenced in a study of T-cell memory formation after mild COVID-19. MiXCR, run by TCRdb on the 5' RACE reads, gives a single entry per CDR3 protein. Of approximately 150,000 distinct CDR3 sequences listed, under 25% are singletons. The sequenced material came from PBMCs or a T cell subset sorted from them (not recorded which). The receptor source for this set is an adult woman who had mild COVID-19 (a few samples of this study predate the infection). Cell type and time point are not known.

This clonotype was seen many times. The chain recombines TRBV7-6 with TRBJ1-2; 10 bases line up with TRBD1. The CDR3 runs 14 residues. The J segment lost 4 bases and the V segment lost 5 bases, leaving 4 bases of the junction unmatched. The germline V gene encodes CDR1 SGHVS and CDR2 FNYEAQ. The CDR3 region is CASSPRTGGYGYTF. The CDR3 bases are TGTGCCAGCAGCCCGCGGACAGGGGGCTATGGCTACACCTTC.

In this sample, this clonotype turned up a few times. The chain couples TRBV4-2 to TRBJ2-5, with 7 positions matching TRBD1. Unmatched junction bases numbered 12, after V lost 0 bases and J lost 5 bases. The germline V gene encodes CDR1 LGHNA and CDR2 YNFKEQ. This CDR3 is built from 17 residues. CDR3 loop: CASSQDTTRLRGETQYF. The CDR3 nucleotides read TGTGCCAGCAGCCAAGATACCACTAGACTCAGGGGGGAGACCCAGTACTTC.

This clonotype has only a few counts. The chain has TRBV6-1 and TRBJ2-3; 11 bases are a match to TRBD2. Per the germline V gene, CDR1 is MNHNS and CDR2 is SASEGT. Germline trimming cut 8 bases from V and 2 bases from J; bases unmatched to any gene: 9. The CDR3 has 16 residues. The DNA for the CDR3 is TGTGCCAGCGCGACCGAACTAGCGGGGGTCACAGATACGCAGTATTTT. Encoded protein: CASATELAGVTDTQYF.

The chain joins TRBV4-1 to TRBJ1-4, with a tentative D call TRBD1 (5 bases). CDR3 length equals 14 residues. The germline gives CDR1 MGHRA, CDR2 YSYEKL. Trimming shortened V by 2 bases and J by 8 bases, and 12 bases separated the two germline ends. CDR3 protein: CASSQPGRREKLFF. CDR3 DNA sequence: TGCGCCAGCAGCCAACCGGGGCGGAGGGAAAAACTGTTTTTT.

Only a few counts were recorded for this clonotype. The chain couples TRBV28 to TRBJ1-4; D remains unclear. The CDR3 length is 12 residues. Germline-derived CDR1 and CDR2 are MDHEN and SYDVKM. V was pared by 5 bases and J by 7 bases, with 8 bases between. CDR3 DNA: TGTGCCAGCAGTCCCTGGGGTGAAAAACTGTTTTTT. Translated, it gives CASSPWGEKLFF.

This clonotype was seen only a few times. The chain is built from TRBV30 and TRBJ1-5; no firm D call. Per the germline V gene, CDR1 is GTSNPN and CDR2 is SVGIG (reference sequence). The CDR3 totals 13 residues. V lost 2 bases and J lost 2, with 7 bases in between. The CDR3: CAWSWGGNQPQHF. CDR3 in DNA: TGTGCCTGGAGTTGGGGTGGCAATCAGCCCCAGCATTTT.

Notes on this clonotype: One junction end disagrees with the germline gene, perhaps due to a read error. This sequence joins TRBV18 and TRBJ2-3, with 7 bases aligning to TRBD2. The CDR3 covers 17 residues. Germline V gives CDR1 KGHSH, CDR2 LQKENI. CDR3 nucleotides: TGTGCCAGATCACCAGGCCCACTGGCGGGGGGCACAGATACGCAGTATTTT. Amino acids: CARSPGPLAGGTDTQYF.

CDR3 amino acids: CASRREGSLLSTDTQYF. For the CDR3, the DNA is TGTGCCAGCAGACGGGAGGGGTCATTACTTAGCACAGATACGCAGTATTTT. The chain combines TRBV7-4 with TRBJ2-3; TRBD2 agrees at 8 bases. Germline assignment: CDR1 SGHVT and CDR2 SQSDAQ. The J segment lost 0 bases and the V segment lost 6 bases, leaving 11 bases of the junction unmatched. The CDR3 runs 17 residues.

V gene TRBV20-1 combines with J gene TRBJ1-2; a weak D match, TRBD1 (5 bases). The ends were cut back, 2 bases at V and 8 bases at J, with 12 bases in the middle. CDR3 length: 12 amino acids. Germline V gene sequence: CDR1 DFQATT, CDR2 SNEGSKA (reference sequence). The CDR3 nucleotides are TGCAGTGCTAGACTTTTGGAGGGGGGCTACACCTTC. This sequence encodes CSARLLEGGYTF.

CDR3 sequence: CASSSGLAGVYNEQFF. The CDR3 nucleotides read TGTGCCAGCAGCTCGGGACTAGCGGGAGTATACAATGAGCAGTTCTTC. The gene calls are TRBV11-2 and TRBJ2-1; 14 bases are shared with TRBD2. This CDR3 region has 16 residues. Per germline, CDR1 SGHAT and CDR2 FQNNGV. V dropped 4 bases and J dropped 4; count of bases not matched to a gene: 3.

This clonotype was observed a few times. This chain uses TRBV28 with TRBJ2-3, with D hard to call. CDR3 length: 14 amino acids. V was shortened by 5 bases and J by 2 bases, with 11 bases between the two germline ends. Germline V lookup: CDR1 MDHEN, CDR2 SYDVKM. The chain's CDR3 is CASSDVLATDTQYF. Here the CDR3 DNA reads TGTGCCAGCAGTGATGTCCTTGCCACAGATACGCAGTATTTT.

This sequence joins TRBV4-3 and TRBJ2-7; the D is unclear. Germline values: CDR1 LGHNA, CDR2 YSLEER. The CDR3 length is 16 residues. The V end was cut by 5 bases, the J end by 0 bases, with 17 bases between. The CDR3 sequence is CASSYSLGGYSYEQYF. The CDR3 DNA reads as TGCGCCAGCAGCTACTCGCTGGGCGGTTACTCCTACGAGCAGTACTTC.

The chain joins TRBV7-9 to TRBJ1-4; TRBD1 matches at 12 bases. The germline V gene has CDR1 SEHNR and CDR2 FQNEAQ (reference sequence). This CDR3 region has 16 residues. Germline trimming cut 5 bases from V and 7 bases from J; bases unmatched to any gene: 8. Here the CDR3 DNA reads TGTGCCAGCAGCCCGGGACAGGGGGCGTCGGTTGAAAAACTGTTTTTT. Amino acids: CASSPGQGASVEKLFF.